This T cell receptor beta chain was sequenced in a study of shared clonotypes between healthy human individuals. The CDR3 runs to 13 residues. Germline V lookup: CDR1 SGDLS, CDR2 YYNGEE. V gave up 7 bases and J gave up 2 bases, with 9 bases separating them. The repertoire was sequenced with immunoSEQ multiplex PCR; TCRdb's copy has only in-frame clones and lacks some. The table lists over 2 million clones, just under 95% of them singletons. As defined, naive CD8 cells were CD45RO-negative and positively selected for CCR7, with terminally differentiated effector memory CD45RA+ cells excluded. Sequenced sample: naive CD8+ T cells sorted from blood. This sequence was found in a man aged 18 to 35 in good health. The chain links TRBV9 to TRBJ1-4; D is undetermined. The CDR3 region is CASEDETNEKLFF. The CDR3 DNA reads as TGTGCCAGCGAAGATGAGACTAATGAAAAACTGTTTTTT.